The T cell receptor (beta chain) under discussion was sequenced for a study of cytomegalovirus exposure and HLA in healthy donors. Study-wide points: Fewer N-insertions than the approximately 700-donor mean were reportedly shown by an Asian-associated ancestry cluster in a later analysis.

Every donor was a healthy person donating bone marrow. Germline V gene data show CDR1 as MDHEN and CDR2 as SYDVKM. V was pared by 7 bases and J by 5 bases, with 12 bases between. The CDR3 totals 13 residues. Details on this clone: The target antigen is unknown.

The PCR used 60 Vbeta and 13 Jbeta primers. This table comes from immunoSEQ multiplex PCR, and its TCRdb copy is limited to in-frame clones, with some not included. The repertoire consists of roughly 43,000 clones, with around 65% occurring once and the leading ten covering approximately 8.4%. The sequencing sample was made of PBMCs. The chain links TRBV28 to TRBJ1-5; TRBD1 might be the D (5 bases). The TCR comes from a human donor in good health. The CDR3 bases are TGTGCCAGCACGACCCTAGGGGATCAGCCCCAGCATTTT. This encodes CASTTLGDQPQHF. Variable domain in full (rest from reference TRBV28 and TRBJ1-5): DVKVTQSSRYLVKRTGEKVFLECVQDMDHENMFWYRQDPGLGLRLIYFSYDVKMKEKGDIPEGYSVSREKKERFSLILESASTNQTSMYLCASTTLGDQPQHFGDGTRLSIL.